The clone carrying this T cell receptor beta chain came up many times. Its antigen is unidentified. A single record per CDR3 protein comes from TCRdb applying MiXCR to the reads. Of more than 150,000 distinct CDR3 sequences listed, approximately 19% were seen once; the top ten hold around 3.1%. The sample comes from a study of T cell repertoires in cytomegalovirus infection. Study background: Shared public TCR beta signatures pointed to both CMV infection and a matching HLA type.

The CDR3 extends over 11 amino acids. V was cut by 3 bases and J by 7 bases, with 4 bases left in between. Germline assignment: CDR1 MDHEN and CDR2 SYDVKM. Points from the study as a whole: Across the ex vivo response, the dominant clonotypes were HLA-C-restricted CMV-specific TCR beta clonotypes. Of the TCR beta families, the public ones yielded a cumulative frequency that identified carriers of CMV plus the relevant HLA.

What was sequenced was PBMCs. This chain connects TRBV28 to TRBJ2-1; D remains ambiguous. This clonotype was sampled from a human donor in good health (CMV status not recorded). Some clones in this sample may be carry-over from other donors' samples. The CDR3, as DNA: TGTGCCAGCAGTTTCAGAAATGAGCAGTTCTTC. It codes for CASSFRNEQFF.